The 12 T cell receptor beta chains below were found in one sample sequenced in a study of CD8+ T cells in alopecia areata. Following RNA extraction, reverse transcription yielded cDNA that acted as the sequencing template. Produced via immunoSEQ multiplex PCR; TCRdb's table is partial and in-frame only. Of approximately 200,000 clones listed, roughly three fifths are singletons. This sample's treatment: oral pan-JAK inhibitor, 5-10 mg twice daily. The sample consisted of CD4+ T cells sorted from blood, taken at week 4, from a patient treated with tofacitinib. All receptors derive from a human donor with alopecia areata.

This clone was seen repeatedly, ten times or more. The chain uses TRBV14 and TRBJ1-4; D is possibly TRBD1 (6 bases). The ends were cut back, 0 bases at V and 6 bases at J, with 11 bases in the middle. This CDR3 region has 15 residues. Per the germline V gene, CDR1 is SGHDN and CDR2 is FVKESK. This chain's CDR3 is CASSQEARGDEKLFF. Here the CDR3 DNA reads TGTGCCAGCAGCCAAGAAGCCAGGGGAGATGAAAAACTGTTTTTT.

This clone is a singleton in its sample. The chain combines TRBV7-8 with TRBJ2-5; 8 bases are shared with TRBD1. The V and J ends lost 0 bases and 2 bases, in that order; junction bases with no gene match: 2. The CDR3 totals 15 residues. Germline assignment: CDR1 SGHVS and CDR2 FQNEAQ. CDR3 region: CASSLATGGQETQYF. The CDR3 region has the DNA TGTGCCAGCAGCTTAGCAACAGGGGGTCAAGAGACCCAGTACTTC.

This rearrangement joins TRBV18 to TRBJ1-2; 8 bases line up with TRBD1. From germline, CDR1 is KGHSH and CDR2 LQKENI. The CDR3 spans 13 residues. The V and J ends lost 5 bases and 6 bases, in that order; junction bases with no gene match: 5. This chain's CDR3 is CASSSDRGDGYTF. The CDR3, as DNA: TGTGCCAGCTCATCCGACAGGGGTGATGGCTACACCTTC.

J is TRBJ2-1 and V is TRBV30, with a possible D match to TRBD2 (5 bases). Between the trimmed V and J ends, which lost 5 bases and 3 bases, there was a span of 17 bases. CDR3 length: 15 amino acids. Looked up from germline, CDR1 is GTSNPN and CDR2 is SVGIG (reference sequence). For the CDR3, the DNA is TGTGCCTGGGGGAGAAGGCCCTACAACTACAATGAGCAGTTCTTC. It yields the protein CAWGRRPYNYNEQFF.

The chain employs TRBV29-1 and TRBJ1-1, with D maybe TRBD1 (5 bases). This CDR3 contains 15 residues. The V end lost 3 bases, the J end lost 2 bases, and 16 bases lay between the germline ends. The germline V gene encodes CDR1 SQVTM and CDR2 ANQGSEA. CDR3 sequence reads: CSVEWARGRNTEAFF. DNA for the CDR3: TGCAGCGTTGAGTGGGCCCGGGGACGAAACACTGAAGCTTTCTTT.

The rearrangement uses TRBV7-2 and TRBJ1-5; perhaps TRBD1 as D (5 bases). V gave up 3 bases and J gave up 7 bases, with 13 bases separating them. Germline values: CDR1 SGHTA, CDR2 FQGNSA. There are 14 residues in the CDR3. The CDR3 DNA reads as TGTGCCAGCAGCTTTACCGGGGGAGAACAGCCCCAGCATTTT. This gives the protein CASSFTGGEQPQHF. Complete variable domain (other parts from reference TRBV7-2 and TRBJ1-5): GAGVSQSPSNKVTEKGKDVELRCDPISGHTALYWYRQSLGQGLEFLIYFQGNSAPDKSGLPSDRFSAERTGGSVSTLTIQRTQQEDSAVYLCASSFTGGEQPQHFGDGTRLSIL.

The CDR3 loop is CASSPGGEGNQPQHF. The CDR3, as DNA: TGTGCCAGCTCACCAGGAGGGGAGGGCAATCAGCCCCAGCATTTT. The J gene is TRBJ1-5, the V gene TRBV18; TRBD1 is a possible D gene (5 bases). This CDR3 has 15 residues. V lost 2 bases and J lost 2, with 10 bases in between. Germline lookup yields CDR1 KGHSH and CDR2 LQKENI.

J is TRBJ2-4 and V is TRBV29-1; 13 nucleotides align to TRBD2. The CDR3 has 20 residues. J gave up 3 bases and V 3 bases, and 17 bases lay outside the gene matches. The V gene's germline CDR1 is SQVTM and CDR2 ANQGSEA. DNA of the CDR3: TGCAGCGTTGACGAGGAGGGTACTAGCGGGAGGGCCCGGGGCAAAAACATTCAGTACTTC. Its translation: CSVDEEGTSGRARGKNIQYF.

The chain uses TRBV30 and TRBJ1-5, with D perhaps TRBD1 (6 bases). Trimming removed 3 bases from V and 7 bases from J, with 16 bases in between. This CDR3 spans 14 amino acids. Germline lookup yields CDR1 GTSNPN and CDR2 SVGIG (reference sequence). This chain's CDR3 is CAWSRGGAGQPQHF. CDR3 DNA sequence: TGTGCCTGGAGCCGCGGGGGGGCCGGGCAGCCCCAGCATTTT.

Only a few counts were recorded for this clone. This chain links TRBV28 with TRBJ1-3; maybe TRBD1 (6 bases). Germline CDR1 and CDR2: MDHEN and SYDVKM. V shed 4 bases and J shed 0 bases, with 10 bases lying between them. The CDR3 runs 15 residues. The CDR3 DNA reads TGTGCCAGCAGTTCGGACAGCTTCTCTGGAAACACCATATATTTT. It specifies CASSSDSFSGNTIYF.

This clone appeared a few times. The chain couples TRBV29-1 to TRBJ2-5, with 8 bases identical to TRBD1. Germline V CDR1 and CDR2: SQVTM, ANQGSEA. J lost 5 bases, V lost 2 bases, and 4 bases had no gene match. The CDR3 has 13 amino acids. The CDR3 region has the DNA TGCAGCGTTGAACAGGGGGCTGGGGAGACCCAGTACTTC. Its translation is CSVEQGAGETQYF.

This chain uses TRBV30 with TRBJ1-5, with a weak D call TRBD1 (5 bases). Trimming took off 0 bases at V and 2 bases at J, with 11 bases between the two ends. CDR1 GTSNPN and CDR2 SVGIG come from the germline V gene (reference sequence). The CDR3 is 15 residues long. The CDR3 loop is CAWSVPVGGNQPQHF. DNA for the CDR3: TGTGCCTGGAGTGTACCAGTGGGGGGCAATCAGCCCCAGCATTTT.